The T cell receptor beta chain under discussion was sequenced for a study of spatial heterogeneity in lung cancer. Broader study findings: How many expanded intratumoral alpha and beta TCRs were present tracked the tumor mutation count, which was a count of nonsynonymous mutations.

This CDR3 is built from 14 residues. Germline V gene lookup returns CDR1 MDHEN and CDR2 SYDVKM. Documented time point: sample taken at primary tumor resection. TCRdb reprocessed the 5' RACE reads with MiXCR, giving one entry per CDR3 protein. The repertoire holds about 10,000 distinct CDR3 sequences, with around 11% as singletons. Regarding this clonotype: What it binds is unknown. It may be a read error: a sequence one base away is much more abundant.

The sequencing here drew on lung tumor tissue, taken at surgery. The chain uses TRBV28 and TRBJ1-3, with 8 bases matching TRBD1. The receptor's source is a female donor with early-stage non-small cell lung cancer. CDR3 residues: CVTKGQVSGNTIYF. Here the CDR3 DNA reads TGTGTCACCAAGGGACAGGTCTCTGGAAACACCATATATTTT.